These T cell receptor beta chains were read from a single sample in a study of cytomegalovirus exposure and HLA in healthy donors. TCRdb's table, derived via immunoSEQ multiplex PCR, lists solely in-frame clones and lacks some. The table has fewer than 85,000 clones, around 72% seen once. Sequences were obtained from PBMCs. These receptors were obtained from a woman between 40 and 55 years old in good health and CMV-seropositive. CDR3s include the opening cysteine and the closing phenylalanine or tryptophan. D genes are given only for firm matches. A clone size is listed for some rows: how often the clone was seen (once, few, many), or a class if it is expanded.

d_gene	v_gene	abundance	len	j_gene	CDR3aa	CDR3nt
-	TRBV10-3	-	14	TRBJ1-2	CAISESVELDGYTF	TGTGCCATCAGTGAGTCAGTAGAATTGGATGGCTACACCTTC
-	TRBV2	few	15	TRBJ1-4	CASSAGQGRDEKLFF	TGTGCCAGCAGTGCAGGTCAGGGAAGGGATGAAAAACTGTTTTTT
TRBD1	TRBV5-4	-	15	TRBJ2-7	CASSLAGTGSYEQYF	TGTGCCAGCAGCTTGGCTGGGACAGGGAGCTACGAGCAGTACTTC
-	TRBV5-6	once	14	TRBJ2-2	CASSLLAVTGELFF	TGTGCCAGCAGCTTGTTGGCGGTCACCGGGGAGCTGTTTTTT
-	TRBV7-9	few	15	TRBJ2-7	CASSLGAGEGSEQYF	TGTGCCAGCAGCTTAGGTGCAGGGGAGGGTTCCGAGCAGTACTTC
-	TRBV11-2	-	12	TRBJ2-7	CASSRGSYEQYF	TGTGCCAGCAGCCGCGGCTCCTACGAGCAGTACTTC
-	TRBV7-3	-	14	TRBJ1-1	CASSQTGRGTEAFF	TGTGCCAGCAGCCAGACAGGTCGGGGCACTGAAGCTTTCTTT
-	TRBV10-3	once	15	TRBJ2-5	CAISNGQSARGTQYF	TGTGCCATCAGCAATGGGCAATCAGCCAGGGGGACCCAGTACTTC
TRBD2	TRBV5-4	-	17	TRBJ2-5	CASSLEGSGGVQETQYF	TGTGCCAGCAGCTTGGAGGGTAGCGGGGGTGTCCAAGAGACCCAGTACTTC
TRBD1	TRBV14	once	14	TRBJ2-1	CASSQVTGRVEQFF	TGTGCCAGCAGCCAAGTGACAGGGCGTGTTGAGCAGTTCTTC
-	TRBV2	-	15	TRBJ1-3	CASTNTPPEGHTIYF	TGTGCCAGCACCAACACCCCCCCGGAGGGGCACACCATATATTTT
-	TRBV4-1	once	14	TRBJ1-2	CASSQVVFQVVPFF	TGCGCCAGCAGCCAAGTAGTCTTTCAGGTGGTACCTTTCTTC
-	TRBV21-1	once	13	TRBJ1-3	CASSKGRVHTIYF	TGTGCCAGCAGCAAAGGTCGGGTCCACACCATATATTTT
-	TRBV4-2	few	15	TRBJ2-2	CASTERVSQTGELFF	TGTGCCAGCACGGAGAGGGTCAGCCAGACCGGGGAGCTGTTTTTT
TRBD2	TRBV19	-	13	TRBJ2-7	CASSISGRDEQYF	TGTGCCAGTAGTATATCCGGGAGGGACGAGCAGTACTTC
-	TRBV19	-	15	TRBJ1-2	CASTGPGTPVGGYTF	TGTGCCAGCACAGGGCCCGGGACACCAGTGGGAGGCTACACCTTC
TRBD1	TRBV6-5	-	14	TRBJ2-2	CASKGYRGTGELFF	TGTGCCAGCAAAGGCTACAGGGGCACCGGGGAGCTGTTTTTT
-	TRBV7-8	-	14	TRBJ1-4	CASSFRDINEKLFF	TGTGCCAGCAGCTTTCGGGACATTAATGAAAAACTGTTTTTT
TRBD2	TRBV11-2	few	17	TRBJ2-1	CASSSDGSGGLTDEQFF	TGTGCCAGCAGCTCCGATGGCAGCGGGGGCCTTACCGATGAGCAGTTCTTC
-	TRBV5-1	-	18	TRBJ2-2	CASSLGTLAGMNTGELFF	TGCGCCAGCAGCTTGGGAACCCTGGCAGGGATGAACACCGGGGAGCTGTTTTTT
-	TRBV11-3	-	14	TRBJ2-3	CASSLDPYTDTQYF	TGTGCCAGCAGCTTAGATCCGTACACAGATACGCAGTATTTT
-	TRBV7-3	-	15	TRBJ2-1	CASSPRLGVVNEQFF	TGTGCCAGCAGCCCAAGGCTCGGGGTGGTAAATGAGCAGTTCTTC
-	TRBV9	-	14	TRBJ2-3	CASSVGQGTDTQYF	TGTGCCAGCAGCGTAGGACAGGGCACAGATACGCAGTATTTT
-	TRBV9	-	13	TRBJ1-1	CASSVVKNTEAFF	TGTGCCAGCAGCGTAGTCAAGAACACTGAAGCTTTCTTT
TRBD1	TRBV7-9	-	14	TRBJ2-7	CASSPRDSSYEQYF	TGTGCCAGCAGCCCCCGGGACAGCTCCTACGAGCAGTACTTC